These 3 T cell receptor beta chains originate from one sample sequenced in a study of blood T cell repertoires in COVID-19. Generated by immunoSEQ multiplex PCR, the TCRdb table keeps only in-frame clones and is missing some. In the table there are under 100,000 clones, approximately 89% of which are singletons. The sequenced sample was peripheral blood. These receptors originate from a human donor in a cohort sampled during active COVID-19.

This chain links TRBV20-1 with TRBJ1-1; D not resolved. The germline V gene encodes CDR1 DFQATT and CDR2 SNEGSKA (reference sequence). This CDR3 region has 12 residues. V was trimmed by 3 bases and J by 1 base, leaving 6 bases between them. The DNA for the CDR3 is TGCAGTGCTAGTAGCCAGAACACTGAAGCTTTCTTT. As protein: CSASSQNTEAFF.

The chain combines TRBV12-5 with TRBJ1-1; 12 bases align to TRBD1. This CDR3 spans 17 amino acids. Germline trimming cut 7 bases from V and 3 bases from J; bases unmatched to any gene: 12. The germline V gene has CDR1 LGHNT and CDR2 FRNRAP. CDR3 in amino acids: CASAPRGQGAYDTEAFF. The CDR3 coding sequence is TGTGCTAGTGCCCCTCGGGGACAGGGGGCCTATGACACTGAAGCTTTCTTT.

The rearrangement uses TRBV12-3 or TRBV12-4 and TRBJ1-3; a weak D match, TRBD1 (6 bases). The CDR3 is 13 amino acids. V was trimmed by 6 bases and J by 0 bases, leaving 6 bases between them. The CDR3 DNA sequence: TGTGCCAGCAGGGACAGCTCTGGAAACACCATATATTTT. Protein: CASRDSSGNTIYF.